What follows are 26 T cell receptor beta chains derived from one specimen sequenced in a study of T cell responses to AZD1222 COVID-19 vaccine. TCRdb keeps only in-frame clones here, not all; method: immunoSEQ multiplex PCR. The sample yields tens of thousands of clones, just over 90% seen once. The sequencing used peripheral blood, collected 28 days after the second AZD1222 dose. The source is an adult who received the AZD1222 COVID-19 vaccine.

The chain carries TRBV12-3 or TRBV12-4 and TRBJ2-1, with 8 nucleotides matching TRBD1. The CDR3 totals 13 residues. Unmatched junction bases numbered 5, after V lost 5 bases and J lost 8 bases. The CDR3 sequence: CASSTDRGHEQFF. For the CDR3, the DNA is TGTGCCAGCAGTACCGACAGGGGTCATGAGCAGTTCTTC.

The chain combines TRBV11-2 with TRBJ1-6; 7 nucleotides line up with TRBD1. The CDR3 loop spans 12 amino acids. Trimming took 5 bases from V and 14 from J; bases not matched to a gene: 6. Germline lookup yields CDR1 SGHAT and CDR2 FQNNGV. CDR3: CASSRDRITLHF. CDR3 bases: TGTGCCAGCAGCCGGGACAGAATCACCCTCCACTTT.

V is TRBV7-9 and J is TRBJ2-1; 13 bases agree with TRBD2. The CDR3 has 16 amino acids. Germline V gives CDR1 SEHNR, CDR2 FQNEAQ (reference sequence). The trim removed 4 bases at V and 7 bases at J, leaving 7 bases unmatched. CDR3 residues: CASSSELAGGPNEQFF. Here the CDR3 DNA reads TGTGCCAGCAGCTCCGAACTAGCGGGGGGGCCTAATGAGCAGTTCTTC. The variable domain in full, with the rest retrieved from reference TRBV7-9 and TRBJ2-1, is DTGVSQNPRHKITKRGQNVTFRCDPISEHNRLYWYRQTLGQGPEFLTYFQNEAQLEKSRLLSDRFSAERPKGSFSTLEIQRTEQGDSAMYLCASSSELAGGPNEQFFGPGTRLTVL.

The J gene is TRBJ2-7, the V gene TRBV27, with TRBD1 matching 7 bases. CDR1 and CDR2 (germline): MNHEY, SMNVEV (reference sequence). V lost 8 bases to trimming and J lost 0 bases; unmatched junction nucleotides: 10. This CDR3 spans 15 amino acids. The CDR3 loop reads CASAALRDSSYEQYF. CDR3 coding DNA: TGTGCCAGCGCAGCTCTCCGGGACAGCTCCTACGAGCAGTACTTC.

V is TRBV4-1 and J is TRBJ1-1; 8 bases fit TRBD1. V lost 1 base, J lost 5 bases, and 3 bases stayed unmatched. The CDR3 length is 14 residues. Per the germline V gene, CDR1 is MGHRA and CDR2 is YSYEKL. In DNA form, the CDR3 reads TGCGCCAGCAGCCAAGGGACAGGGATGACTGAAGCTTTCTTT. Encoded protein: CASSQGTGMTEAFF.

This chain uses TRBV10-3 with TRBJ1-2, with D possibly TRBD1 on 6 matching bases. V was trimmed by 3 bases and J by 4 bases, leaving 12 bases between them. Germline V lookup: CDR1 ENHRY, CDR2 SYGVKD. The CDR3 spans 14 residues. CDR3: CAISEEGVTYGYTF. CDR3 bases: TGTGCCATCAGTGAAGAGGGGGTGACCTATGGCTACACCTTC.

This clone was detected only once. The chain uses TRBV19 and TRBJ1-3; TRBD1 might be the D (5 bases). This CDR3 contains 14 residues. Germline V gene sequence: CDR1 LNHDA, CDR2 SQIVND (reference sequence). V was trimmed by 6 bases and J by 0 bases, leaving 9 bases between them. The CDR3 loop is CASRQEISGNTIYF. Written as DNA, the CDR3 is TGTGCCAGTAGACAGGAAATCTCTGGAAACACCATATATTTT.

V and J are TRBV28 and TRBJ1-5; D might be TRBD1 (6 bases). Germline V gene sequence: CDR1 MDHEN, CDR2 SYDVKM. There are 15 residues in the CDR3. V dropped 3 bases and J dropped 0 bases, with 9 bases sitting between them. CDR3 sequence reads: CASSLGGPSNQPQHF. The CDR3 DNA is TGTGCCAGCAGTTTGGGGGGCCCTAGCAATCAGCCCCAGCATTTT.

This chain's CDR3 is CASSSGGNSGNTIYF. In DNA, the CDR3 is TGCGCCAGCAGCTCGGGAGGAAACTCTGGAAACACCATATATTTT. The chain recombines TRBV5-1 with TRBJ1-3; no reliable D call. Deletions cut 3 bases from V and 0 bases from J, with 10 bases between. Per the germline V gene, CDR1 is SGHRS and CDR2 is YFSETQ. CDR3 length: 15 amino acids.

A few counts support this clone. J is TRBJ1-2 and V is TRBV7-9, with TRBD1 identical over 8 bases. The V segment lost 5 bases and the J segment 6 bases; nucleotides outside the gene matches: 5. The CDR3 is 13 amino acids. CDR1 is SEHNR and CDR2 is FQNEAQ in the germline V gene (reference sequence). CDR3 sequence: CASSPDRGHGYTF. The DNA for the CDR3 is TGTGCCAGCAGCCCTGACAGGGGACATGGCTACACCTTC.

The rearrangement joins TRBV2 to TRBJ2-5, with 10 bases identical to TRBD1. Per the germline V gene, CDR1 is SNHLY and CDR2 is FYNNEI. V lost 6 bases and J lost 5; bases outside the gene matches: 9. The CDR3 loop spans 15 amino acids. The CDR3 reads CASRGTGAKLETQYF. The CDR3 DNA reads TGTGCCAGCAGGGGGACAGGGGCAAAATTGGAGACCCAGTACTTC. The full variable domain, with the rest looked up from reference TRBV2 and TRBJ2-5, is EPEVTQTPSHQVTQMGQEVILRCVPISNHLYFYWYRQILGQKVEFLVSFYNNEISEKSEIFDDQFSVERPDGSNFTLKIRSTKLEDSAMYFCASRGTGAKLETQYFGPGTRLLVL.

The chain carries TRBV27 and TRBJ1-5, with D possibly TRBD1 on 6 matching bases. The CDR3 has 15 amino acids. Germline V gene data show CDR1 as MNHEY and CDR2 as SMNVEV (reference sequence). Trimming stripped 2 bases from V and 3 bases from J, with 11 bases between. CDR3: CASSLTGRDNQPQHF. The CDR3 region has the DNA TGTGCCAGCAGTTTAACAGGGCGAGACAATCAGCCCCAGCATTTT.

CDR3 sequence (DNA): TGTGCCAGCAGTCTCCTACCCGGTGACAGGGTCACTGAAGCTTTCTTT. It codes for CASSLLPGDRVTEAFF. The V and J genes are TRBV7-2 and TRBJ1-1; 7 bases match TRBD1. The junction had 14 bases not matched to a gene; V was cut back by 6 bases and J by 4 bases. Germline values: CDR1 SGHTA, CDR2 FQGNSA. The CDR3 sequence is 16 residues long. The entire variable domain, with the rest obtained from reference TRBV7-2 and TRBJ1-1, is as follows: GAGVSQSPSNKVTEKGKDVELRCDPISGHTALYWYRQSLGQGLEFLIYFQGNSAPDKSGLPSDRFSAERTGGSVSTLTIQRTQQEDSAVYLCASSLLPGDRVTEAFFGQGTRLTVV.

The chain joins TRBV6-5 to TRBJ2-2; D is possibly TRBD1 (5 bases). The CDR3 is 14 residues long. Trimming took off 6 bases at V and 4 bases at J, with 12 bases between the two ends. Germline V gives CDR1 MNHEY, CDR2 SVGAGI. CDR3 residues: CASRLQVPTGELFF. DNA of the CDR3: TGTGCCAGCAGGCTACAGGTGCCCACCGGGGAGCTGTTTTTT.

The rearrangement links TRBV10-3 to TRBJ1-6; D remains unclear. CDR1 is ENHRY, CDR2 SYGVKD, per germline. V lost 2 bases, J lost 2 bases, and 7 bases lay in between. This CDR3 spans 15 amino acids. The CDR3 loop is CAISEGVAYNSPLHF. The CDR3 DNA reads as TGTGCCATCAGTGAGGGGGTCGCCTATAATTCACCCCTCCACTTT.

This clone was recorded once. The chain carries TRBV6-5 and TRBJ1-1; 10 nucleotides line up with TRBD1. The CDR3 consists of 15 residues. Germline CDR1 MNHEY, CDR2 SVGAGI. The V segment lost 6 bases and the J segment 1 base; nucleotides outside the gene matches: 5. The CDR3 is CASSSGTGANTEAFF. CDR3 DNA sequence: TGTGCCAGCAGCTCCGGGACAGGGGCGAACACTGAAGCTTTCTTT.

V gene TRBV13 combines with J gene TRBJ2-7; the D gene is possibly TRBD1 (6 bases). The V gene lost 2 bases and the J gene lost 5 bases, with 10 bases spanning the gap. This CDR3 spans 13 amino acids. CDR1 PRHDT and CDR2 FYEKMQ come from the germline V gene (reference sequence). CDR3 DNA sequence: TGTGCCAGCAGCTTATGGGGGCGCGACGAGCAGTACTTC. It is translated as CASSLWGRDEQYF. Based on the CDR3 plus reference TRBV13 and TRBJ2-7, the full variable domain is AAGVIQSPRHLIKEKRETATLKCYPIPRHDTVYWYQQGPGQDPQFLISFYEKMQSDKGSIPDRFSAQQFSDYHSELNMSSLELGDSALYFCASSLWGRDEQYFGPGTRLTVT.

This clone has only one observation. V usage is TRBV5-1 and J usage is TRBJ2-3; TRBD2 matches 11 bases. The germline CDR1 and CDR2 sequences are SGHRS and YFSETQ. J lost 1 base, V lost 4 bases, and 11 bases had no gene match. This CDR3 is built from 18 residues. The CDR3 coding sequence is TGCGCCAGCAGCGTCATTAGCGGGGGGGCGCGGGGCACAGATACGCAGTATTTT. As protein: CASSVISGGARGTDTQYF.

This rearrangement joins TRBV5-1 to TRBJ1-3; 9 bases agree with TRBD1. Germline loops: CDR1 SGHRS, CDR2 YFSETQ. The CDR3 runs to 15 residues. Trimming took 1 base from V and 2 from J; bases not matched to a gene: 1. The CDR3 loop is CASSLRTGAGNTIYF. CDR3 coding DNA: TGCGCCAGCAGCTTGAGGACAGGGGCTGGAAACACCATATATTTT.

The CDR3 sequence is CASRLSPSPGNTIYF. In nucleotides, the CDR3 is TGCGCCAGCAGGCTCTCGCCTTCCCCTGGAAACACCATATATTTT. This rearrangement joins TRBV10-2 to TRBJ1-3; D ambiguous. Trimming took off 6 bases at V and 2 bases at J, with 14 bases between the two ends. Per the germline V gene, CDR1 is WSHSY and CDR2 is SAAADI. CDR3 length: 15 residues.

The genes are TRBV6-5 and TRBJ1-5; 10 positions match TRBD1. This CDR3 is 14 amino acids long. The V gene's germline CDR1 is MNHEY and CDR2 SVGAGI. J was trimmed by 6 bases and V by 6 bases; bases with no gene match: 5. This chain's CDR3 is CASRADRGLQPQHF. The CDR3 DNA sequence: TGTGCCAGCAGGGCCGACAGGGGGCTTCAGCCCCAGCATTTT.

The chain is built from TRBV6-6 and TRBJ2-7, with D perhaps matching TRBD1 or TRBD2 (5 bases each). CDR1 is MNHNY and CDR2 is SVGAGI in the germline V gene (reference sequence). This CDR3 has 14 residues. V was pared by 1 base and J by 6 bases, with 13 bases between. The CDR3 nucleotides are TGTGCCAGCAGTTACTTCGGCGCAGGGAGCGAGCAGTACTTC. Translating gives CASSYFGAGSEQYF.

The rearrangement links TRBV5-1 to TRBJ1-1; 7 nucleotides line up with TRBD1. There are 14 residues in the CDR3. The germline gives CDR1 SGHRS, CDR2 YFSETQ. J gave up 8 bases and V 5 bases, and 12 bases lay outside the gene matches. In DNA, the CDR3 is TGCGCCAGCAGGGCGCACGGACAGGCCACAGAAGCTTTCTTT. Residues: CASRAHGQATEAFF.

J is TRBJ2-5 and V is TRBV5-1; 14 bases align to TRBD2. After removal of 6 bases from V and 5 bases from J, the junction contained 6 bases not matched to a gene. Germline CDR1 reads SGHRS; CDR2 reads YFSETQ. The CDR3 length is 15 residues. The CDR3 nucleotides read TGCGCCAGCACGCTGACTAGCGGGGGGGCGGAGACCCAGTACTTC. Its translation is CASTLTSGGAETQYF.

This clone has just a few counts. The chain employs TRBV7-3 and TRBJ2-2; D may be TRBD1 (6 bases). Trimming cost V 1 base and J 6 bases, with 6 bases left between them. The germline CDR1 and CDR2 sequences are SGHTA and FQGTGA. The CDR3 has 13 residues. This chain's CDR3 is CASSLRGPGELFF. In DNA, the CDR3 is TGTGCCAGCAGCTTAAGGGGGCCCGGGGAGCTGTTTTTT.

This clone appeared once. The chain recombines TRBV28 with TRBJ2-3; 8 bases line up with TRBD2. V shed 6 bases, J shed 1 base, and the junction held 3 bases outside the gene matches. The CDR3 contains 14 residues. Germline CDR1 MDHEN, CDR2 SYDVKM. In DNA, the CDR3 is TGTGCCAGCAGCTTACTAGCGGGCACAGATACGCAGTATTTT. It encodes CASSLLAGTDTQYF.